This T cell receptor (beta chain) was captured in a study of patients and donors after allogeneic stem cell transplantation. TCRdb called the RT-PCR reads again in MiXCR, with one record for every CDR3 protein. The repertoire has over 10,000 distinct CDR3 sequences, under 30% of them found once; the top ten carry about 47%. The CDR3 length is 17 residues. Germline values: CDR1 ENHRY, CDR2 SYGVKD. Trimming took off 2 bases at V and 5 bases at J, with 16 bases between the two ends. Sequencing used blood, either unsorted or a sorted T cell fraction (not recorded which). The chain has TRBV10-3 and TRBJ1-6; D is perhaps TRBD1 (5 bases). The clonotype comes from a human donor who was either an allogeneic HSCT recipient or a stem cell or donor lymphocyte infusion donor (not recorded which). It is not recorded whose cells these are; they may come from a transplant donor. The CDR3 protein is CAISEEFRAGHNSPLHF. The DNA for the CDR3 is TGTGCCATCAGTGAGGAGTTCCGGGCAGGGCATAATTCACCCCTCCACTTT.